A selection of T cell receptor beta chains follows, all from one sample in a study of T cell responses to AZD1222 COVID-19 vaccine. Clones were read by immunoSEQ multiplex PCR, and TCRdb kept only the in-frame ones, dropping some. The sample lists some 89,000 clones; about nine tenths were seen once. The source was peripheral blood, collected on day 0 of AZD1222 vaccination. The receptors stem from an adult in good health. CDR3s include the opening cysteine and the closing phenylalanine or tryptophan. A D gene is named only where the DNA matches it firmly. Size is omitted from some rows. Given values are once, few, many or a class for expanded clones.

v_gene	j_gene	d_gene	abundance	CDR3nt	CDR3aa
TRBV5-8	TRBJ2-3	NA	once	TGTGCCAGCAGAAAAGAGTTGCTCGGGGATACGCAGTATTTT	CASRKELLGDTQYF
TRBV6-1	TRBJ2-6	TRBD2	once	TGTGCCAGCAGCGAACCCCTAGCGGGTACCTCTGGGGCCAACGTCCTGACTTTC	CASSEPLAGTSGANVLTF
TRBV21-1	TRBJ1-4	NA	NA	TGTGCCAGCAGCAAAGCCAGGAACGGAGTCGCTGAAAAACTGTTTTTT	CASSKARNGVAEKLFF
TRBV27	TRBJ2-7	NA	NA	TGTGCCAGCAGTCCTAACCTACAGGGTACCTACGAGCAGTACTTC	CASSPNLQGTYEQYF
TRBV30	TRBJ1-5	TRBD1	NA	TGTGCCTGGAAACCGCTAGGACAGGAAAATCAGCCCCAGCATTTT	CAWKPLGQENQPQHF
TRBV5-1	TRBJ1-3	NA	NA	TGCGCCAGCAGCGCCGGGACCGGGACACACTCTGGAAACACCATATATTTT	CASSAGTGTHSGNTIYF
TRBV5-1	TRBJ2-5	NA	NA	TGCGCCAGCAGCTTGGAGGAAAGAGGGTCCCAGTACTTC	CASSLEERGSQYF
TRBV19	TRBJ2-3	NA	NA	TGTGCCAGTAGTATGGATCTCCCCAGGGCAGATACGCAGTATTTT	CASSMDLPRADTQYF
TRBV6-5	TRBJ2-5	NA	NA	TGTGCCAGCAGTTACTCCATGGGCCAAGAGACCCAGTACTTC	CASSYSMGQETQYF
TRBV2	TRBJ1-2	TRBD1	once	TGTGCCAGCAGTGGACAGGGGGGCTTCCAGGATGGCTACACCTTC	CASSGQGGFQDGYTF
TRBV6-5	TRBJ1-2	NA	NA	TGTGCCAGCAGTTACGGGGGGGCTGGGAACTATGGCTACACCTTC	CASSYGGAGNYGYTF
TRBV18	TRBJ1-2	TRBD1	NA	TGTGCCAGCTCAAGCCGGACAGGGGAAGACTATGGCTACACCTTC	CASSSRTGEDYGYTF
TRBV6-1	TRBJ1-1	NA	NA	TGTGCCAGCAGAGAAGGGCGAGGAATAGGAATTTCAGCTTTCTTT	CASREGRGIGISAFF
TRBV18	TRBJ2-1	TRBD2	NA	TGTGCCAGCTCACCAACTAGCGTCAATGAGCAGTTCTTC	CASSPTSVNEQFF
TRBV29-1	TRBJ1-2	NA	NA	TGCAGCGTTGAAGATCCCCGAGCGGCGAAGTATGGCTACACCTTC	CSVEDPRAAKYGYTF
TRBV11-3	TRBJ2-2	NA	NA	TGTGCCAGCAGCTTAGAGGGGGCTGACACCGGGGAGCTGTTTTTT	CASSLEGADTGELFF
TRBV28	TRBJ1-5	NA	NA	TGTGGGTGTTGCGGGGGGAGCAATCAGCCCCAGCATTTT	CGCCGGSNQPQHF
TRBV9	TRBJ2-7	NA	NA	TGTGCCAGCAGCGTAGAGGGCGACCACTACGAGCAGTACTTC	CASSVEGDHYEQYF